This T cell receptor (beta chain) came from a study of tumor-infiltrating lymphocytes in glioblastoma multiforme. Study outcomes and limitations: No surface-marker sorting into functional T cell subtypes was done. The TCR and somatic mutation analysis included just one glioblastoma patient.

TCR beta libraries were built from RNA through three nested multiplex PCR rounds using modified ARM-PCR. TCRB cDNA was made from 0.5 ug total RNA. Unique molecular identifiers were not described for the libraries. A single record per CDR3 protein comes from TCRdb applying MiXCR to the multiplex PCR reads. The sample contains 9,000 or so distinct CDR3 sequences, 74% of which appear only once. Trimming took 7 bases from V and 7 from J, leaving 10 bases between them. This CDR3 comprises 11 residues. The sample holds one count of this clonotype. The antigen is not known. Being one base from a much bigger clone, this may be a read error. The final CDR3 position lacks the conserved phenylalanine or tryptophan, pointing to a likely read error.

This TCR was recovered from a male donor with glioblastoma. The rearrangement uses TRBV12-3 or TRBV12-4 and TRBJ1-1; D not resolved. What was sequenced was brain tumor tissue. CDR3 sequence (DNA): TGTGCCAGCACCTTCGGACTTGAAGCTTTCTCT. Protein: CASTFGLEAFS.